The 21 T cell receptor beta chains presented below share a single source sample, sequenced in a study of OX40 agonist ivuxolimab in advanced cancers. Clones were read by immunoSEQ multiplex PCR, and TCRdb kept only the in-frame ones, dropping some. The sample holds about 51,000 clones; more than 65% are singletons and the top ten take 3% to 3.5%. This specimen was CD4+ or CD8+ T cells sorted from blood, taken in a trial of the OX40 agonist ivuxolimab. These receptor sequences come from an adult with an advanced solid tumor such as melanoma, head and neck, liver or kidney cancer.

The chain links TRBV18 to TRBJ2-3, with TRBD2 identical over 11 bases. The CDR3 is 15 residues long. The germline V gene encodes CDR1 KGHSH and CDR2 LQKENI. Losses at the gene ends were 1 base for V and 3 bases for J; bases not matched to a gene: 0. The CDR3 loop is CASSPLAGGTDTQYF. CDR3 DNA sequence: TGTGCCAGCTCACCACTAGCGGGGGGGACAGATACGCAGTATTTT. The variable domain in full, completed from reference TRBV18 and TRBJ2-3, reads NAGVMQNPRHLVRRRGQEARLRCSPMKGHSHVYWYRQLPEEGLKFMVYLQKENIIDESGMPKERFSAEFPKEGPSILRIQQVVRGDSAAYFCASSPLAGGTDTQYFGPGTRLTVL.

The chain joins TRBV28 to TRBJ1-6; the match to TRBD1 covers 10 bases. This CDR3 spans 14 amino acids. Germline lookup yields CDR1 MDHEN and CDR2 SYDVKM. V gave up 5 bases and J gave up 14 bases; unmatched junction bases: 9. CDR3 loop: CASSVRTGGLTLHF. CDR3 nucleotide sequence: TGTGCCAGCAGTGTCAGGACAGGGGGTTTGACCCTCCACTTT.

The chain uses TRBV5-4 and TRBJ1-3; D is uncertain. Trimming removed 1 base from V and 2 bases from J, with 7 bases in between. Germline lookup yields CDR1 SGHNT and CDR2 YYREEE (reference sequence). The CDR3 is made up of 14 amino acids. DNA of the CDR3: TGTGCCAGCAGCTTGCGGGCTCCTGGAAACACCATATATTTT. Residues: CASSLRAPGNTIYF.

The CDR3: CASSVALVAGELFF. DNA of the CDR3: TGTGCCAGCAGCGTAGCTCTAGTCGCCGGGGAGCTGTTTTTT. J is TRBJ2-2 and V is TRBV9; D unresolved. There are 14 residues in the CDR3. V lost 0 bases, J lost 6 bases, and 9 bases lay in between. Germline CDR1 is SGDLS and CDR2 is YYNGEE. The complete variable domain, with remaining parts taken from reference TRBV9 and TRBJ2-2, reads DSGVTQTPKHLITATGQRVTLRCSPRSGDLSVYWYQQSLDQGLQFLIQYYNGEERAKGNILERFSAQQFPDLHSELNLSSLELGDSALYFCASSVALVAGELFFGEGSRLTVL.

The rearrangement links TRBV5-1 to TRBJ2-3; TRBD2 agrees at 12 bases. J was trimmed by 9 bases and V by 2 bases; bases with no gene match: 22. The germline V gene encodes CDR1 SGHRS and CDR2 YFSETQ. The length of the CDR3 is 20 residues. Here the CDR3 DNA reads TGCGCCAGCAGCTTAACCCCTCCGACTAGCGGGGGAACGTGGGGGATAACGCAGTATTTT. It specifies CASSLTPPTSGGTWGITQYF.

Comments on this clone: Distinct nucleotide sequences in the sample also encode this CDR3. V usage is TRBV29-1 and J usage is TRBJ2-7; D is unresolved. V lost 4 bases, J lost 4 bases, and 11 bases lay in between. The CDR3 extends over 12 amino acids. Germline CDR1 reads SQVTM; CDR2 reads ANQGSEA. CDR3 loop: CSVAQVPYEQYF. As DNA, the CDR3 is TGCAGCGTTGCGCAGGTGCCGTACGAGCAGTACTTC.

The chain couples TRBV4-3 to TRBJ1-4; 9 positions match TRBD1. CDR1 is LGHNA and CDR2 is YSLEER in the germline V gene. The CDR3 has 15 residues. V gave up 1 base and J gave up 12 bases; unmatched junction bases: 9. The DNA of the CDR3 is TGCGCCAGCAGCCAAGGGGGACAGGGAGGTTGGGAACTGTTTTTT. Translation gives CASSQGGQGGWELFF.

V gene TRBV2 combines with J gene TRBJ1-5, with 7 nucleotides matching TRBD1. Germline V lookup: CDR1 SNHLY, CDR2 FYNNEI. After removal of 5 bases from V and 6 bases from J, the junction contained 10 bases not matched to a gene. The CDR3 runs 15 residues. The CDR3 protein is CASSPETGRGQPQHF. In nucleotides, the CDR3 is TGTGCCAGCAGTCCCGAGACAGGGCGGGGTCAGCCCCAGCATTTT.

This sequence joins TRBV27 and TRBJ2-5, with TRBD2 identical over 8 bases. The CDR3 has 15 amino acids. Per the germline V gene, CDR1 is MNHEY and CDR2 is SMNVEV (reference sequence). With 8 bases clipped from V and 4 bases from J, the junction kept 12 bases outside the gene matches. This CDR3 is CASRDTGGARETQYF. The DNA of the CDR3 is TGTGCCAGCCGAGATACCGGGGGGGCCAGAGAGACCCAGTACTTC.

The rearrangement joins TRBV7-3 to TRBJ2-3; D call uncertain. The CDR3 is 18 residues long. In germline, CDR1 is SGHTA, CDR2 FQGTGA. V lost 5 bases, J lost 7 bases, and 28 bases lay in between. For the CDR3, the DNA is TGTGCCAGCAGCCTAATCCCGGTGTCAGAAGGGTTTATGAATACGCAGTATTTT. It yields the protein CASSLIPVSEGFMNTQYF.

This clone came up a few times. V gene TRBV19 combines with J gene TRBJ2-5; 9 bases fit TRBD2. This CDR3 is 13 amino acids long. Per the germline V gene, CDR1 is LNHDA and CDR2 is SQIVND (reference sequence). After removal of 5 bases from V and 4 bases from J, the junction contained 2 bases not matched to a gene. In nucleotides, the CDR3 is TGTGCCAGTAGTTCTAGCGGGGTAGAGACCCAGTACTTC. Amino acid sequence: CASSSSGVETQYF.

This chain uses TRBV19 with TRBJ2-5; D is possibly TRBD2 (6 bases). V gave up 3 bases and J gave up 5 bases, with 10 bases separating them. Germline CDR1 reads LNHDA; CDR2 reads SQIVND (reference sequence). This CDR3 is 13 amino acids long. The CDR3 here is CASSISGVETQYF. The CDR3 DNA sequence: TGTGCCAGTAGTATTTCGGGGGTGGAGACCCAGTACTTC.

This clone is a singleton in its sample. The CDR3 region has the DNA TGTGCCAGCAGTACGGACAGGGGGCGGGGTGAGACCCAGTACTTC. Translating gives CASSTDRGRGETQYF. The genes are TRBV28 and TRBJ2-5; 11 bases match TRBD1. The CDR3 is 15 residues long. From germline, CDR1 is MDHEN and CDR2 SYDVKM. With V trimmed by 5 bases and J by 5 bases, 7 bases remained unmatched.

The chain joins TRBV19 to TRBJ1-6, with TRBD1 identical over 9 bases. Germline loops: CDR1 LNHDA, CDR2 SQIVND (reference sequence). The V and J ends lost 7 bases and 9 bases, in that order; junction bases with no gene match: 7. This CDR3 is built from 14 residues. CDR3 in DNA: TGTGCCAGTACCTCCGGGACAGGGTTTTCACCCCTCCACTTT. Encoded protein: CASTSGTGFSPLHF.

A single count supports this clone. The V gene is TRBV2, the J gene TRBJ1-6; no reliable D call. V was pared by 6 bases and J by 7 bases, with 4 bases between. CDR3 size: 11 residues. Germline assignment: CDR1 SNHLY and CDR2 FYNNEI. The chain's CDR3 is CASRLNSPLHF. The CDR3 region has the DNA TGTGCCAGCAGGCTAAATTCACCCCTCCACTTT.

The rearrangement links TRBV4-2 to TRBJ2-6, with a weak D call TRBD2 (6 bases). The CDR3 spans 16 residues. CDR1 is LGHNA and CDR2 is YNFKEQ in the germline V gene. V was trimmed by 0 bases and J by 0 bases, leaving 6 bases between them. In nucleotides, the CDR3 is TGTGCCAGCAGCCAAGAGGGAGGCTCTGGGGCCAACGTCCTGACTTTC. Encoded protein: CASSQEGGSGANVLTF.

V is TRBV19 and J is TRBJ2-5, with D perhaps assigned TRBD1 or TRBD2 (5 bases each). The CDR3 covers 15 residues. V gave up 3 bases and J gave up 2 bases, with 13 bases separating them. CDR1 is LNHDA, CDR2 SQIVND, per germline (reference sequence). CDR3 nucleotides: TGTGCCAGTAGTATTGGAGGACAACTACAAGAGACCCAGTACTTC. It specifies CASSIGGQLQETQYF.

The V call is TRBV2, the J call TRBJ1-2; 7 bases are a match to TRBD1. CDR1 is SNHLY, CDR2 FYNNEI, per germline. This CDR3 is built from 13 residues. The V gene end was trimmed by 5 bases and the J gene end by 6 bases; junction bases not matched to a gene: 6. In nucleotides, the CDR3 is TGTGCCAGCAGTATGCGACAGGGAAATGGCTACACCTTC. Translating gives CASSMRQGNGYTF. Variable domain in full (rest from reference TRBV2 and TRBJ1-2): EPEVTQTPSHQVTQMGQEVILRCVPISNHLYFYWYRQILGQKVEFLVSFYNNEISEKSEIFDDQFSVERPDGSNFTLKIRSTKLEDSAMYFCASSMRQGNGYTFGSGTRLTVV.

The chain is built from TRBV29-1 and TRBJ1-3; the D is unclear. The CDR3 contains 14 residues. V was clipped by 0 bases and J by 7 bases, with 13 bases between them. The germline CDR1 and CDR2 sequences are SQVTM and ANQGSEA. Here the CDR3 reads CSVEDYEGRNTIYF. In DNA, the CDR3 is TGCAGCGTTGAAGATTATGAGGGCCGGAACACCATATATTTT.

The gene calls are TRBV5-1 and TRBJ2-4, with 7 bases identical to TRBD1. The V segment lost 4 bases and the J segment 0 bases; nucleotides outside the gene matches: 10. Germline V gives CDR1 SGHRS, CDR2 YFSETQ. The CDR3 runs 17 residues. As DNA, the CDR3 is TGCGCCAGCAGCCCTAGGTGGGACAGCTTAGCCAAAAACATTCAGTACTTC. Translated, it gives CASSPRWDSLAKNIQYF.

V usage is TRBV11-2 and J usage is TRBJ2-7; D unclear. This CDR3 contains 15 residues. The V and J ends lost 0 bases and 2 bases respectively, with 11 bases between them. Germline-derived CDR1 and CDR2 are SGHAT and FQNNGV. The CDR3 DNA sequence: TGTGCCAGCAGCTTAGATCTAGGCAAAGCCTACGAGCAGTACTTC. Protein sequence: CASSLDLGKAYEQYF.